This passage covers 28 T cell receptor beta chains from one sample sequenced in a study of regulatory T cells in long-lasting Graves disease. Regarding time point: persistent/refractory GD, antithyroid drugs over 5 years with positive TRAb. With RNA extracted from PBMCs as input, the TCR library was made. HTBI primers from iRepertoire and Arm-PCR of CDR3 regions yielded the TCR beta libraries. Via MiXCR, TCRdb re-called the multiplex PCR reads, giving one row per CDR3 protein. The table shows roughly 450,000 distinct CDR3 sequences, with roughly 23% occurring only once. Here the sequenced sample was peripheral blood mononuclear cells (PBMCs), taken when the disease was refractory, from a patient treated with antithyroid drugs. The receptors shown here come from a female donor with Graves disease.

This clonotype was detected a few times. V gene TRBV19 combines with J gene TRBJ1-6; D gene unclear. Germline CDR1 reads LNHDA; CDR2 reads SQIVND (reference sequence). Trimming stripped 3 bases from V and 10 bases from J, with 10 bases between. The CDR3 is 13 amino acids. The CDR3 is CASSIAGSSPLHF. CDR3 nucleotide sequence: TGTGCCAGTAGTATTGCGGGCAGCTCACCCCTCCACTTT.

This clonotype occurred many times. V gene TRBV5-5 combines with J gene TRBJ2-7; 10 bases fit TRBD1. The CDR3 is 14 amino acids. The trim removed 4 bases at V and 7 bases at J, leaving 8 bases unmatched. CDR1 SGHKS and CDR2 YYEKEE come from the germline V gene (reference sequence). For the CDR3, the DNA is TGTGCCAGCAGCATCGGGACAGGGGCTCGGGAGCAGTACTTC. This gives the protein CASSIGTGAREQYF.

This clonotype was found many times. The CDR3 nucleotides are TGTGCCAGCAGCCCGGGGACAGGGGGCGAAGAGACCCAGTACTTC. This sequence encodes CASSPGTGGEETQYF. The chain combines TRBV28 with TRBJ2-5, with 12 positions matching TRBD1. J gave up 3 bases and V 6 bases, and 5 bases lay outside the gene matches. Per the germline V gene, CDR1 is MDHEN and CDR2 is SYDVKM. The CDR3 covers 15 residues.

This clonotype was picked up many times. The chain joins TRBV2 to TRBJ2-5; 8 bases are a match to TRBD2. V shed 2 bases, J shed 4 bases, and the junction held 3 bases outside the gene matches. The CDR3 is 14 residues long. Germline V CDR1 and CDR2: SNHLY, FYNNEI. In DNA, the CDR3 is TGTGCCAGCAGTGAACCAGCGGGGGCAGAGACCCAGTACTTC. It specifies CASSEPAGAETQYF.

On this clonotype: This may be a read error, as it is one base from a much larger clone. The CDR3 DNA sequence: TGTGCCAGCAAGCCTAGCAGGACGGAGACCCAGTACTTC. Protein: CASKPSRTETQYF. The chain is built from TRBV2 and TRBJ2-5; D is possibly TRBD2 (5 bases). Deletions cut 7 bases from V and 5 bases from J, with 14 bases between. CDR1 is SNHLY and CDR2 is FYNNEI in the germline V gene. The CDR3 loop spans 13 amino acids.

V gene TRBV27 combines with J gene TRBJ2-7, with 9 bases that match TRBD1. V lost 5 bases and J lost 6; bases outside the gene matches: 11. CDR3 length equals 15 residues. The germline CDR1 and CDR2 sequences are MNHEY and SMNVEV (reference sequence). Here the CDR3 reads CASSLPGTGYAEQYF. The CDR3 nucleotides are TGTGCCAGCAGTCTACCGGGGACAGGGTATGCCGAGCAGTACTTC.

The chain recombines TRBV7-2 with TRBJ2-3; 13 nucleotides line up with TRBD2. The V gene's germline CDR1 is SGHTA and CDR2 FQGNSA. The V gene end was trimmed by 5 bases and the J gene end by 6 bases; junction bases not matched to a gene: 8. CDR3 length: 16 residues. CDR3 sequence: CASSTGLAGLSDTQYF. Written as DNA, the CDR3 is TGTGCCAGCAGCACGGGACTAGCGGGGCTTTCGGATACGCAGTATTTT.

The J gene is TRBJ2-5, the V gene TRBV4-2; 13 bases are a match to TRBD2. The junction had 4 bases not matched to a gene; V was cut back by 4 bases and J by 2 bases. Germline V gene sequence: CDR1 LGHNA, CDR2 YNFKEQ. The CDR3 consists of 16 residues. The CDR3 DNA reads TGTGCCAGCAGCCGCCGACTAGCGGGAGGTCAAGAGACCCAGTACTTC. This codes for CASSRRLAGGQETQYF.

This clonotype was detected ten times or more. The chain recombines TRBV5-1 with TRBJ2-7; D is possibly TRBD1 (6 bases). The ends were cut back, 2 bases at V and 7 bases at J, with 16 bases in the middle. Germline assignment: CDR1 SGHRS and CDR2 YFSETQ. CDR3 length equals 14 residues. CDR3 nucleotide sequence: TGCGCCAGCAGCTTACAGGGTTCATTACAGGAGCAGTACTTC. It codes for CASSLQGSLQEQYF.

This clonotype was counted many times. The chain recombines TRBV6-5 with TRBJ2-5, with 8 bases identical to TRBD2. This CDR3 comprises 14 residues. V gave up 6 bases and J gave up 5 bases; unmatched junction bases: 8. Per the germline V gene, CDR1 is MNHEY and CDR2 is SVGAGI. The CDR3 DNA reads TGTGCCAGCAGCTACGGGGGGGGAAGGGAGACCCAGTACTTC. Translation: CASSYGGGRETQYF.

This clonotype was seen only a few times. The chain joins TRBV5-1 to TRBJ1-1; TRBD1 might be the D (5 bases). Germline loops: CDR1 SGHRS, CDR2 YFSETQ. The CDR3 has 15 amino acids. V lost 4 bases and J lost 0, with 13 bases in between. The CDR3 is CASSRDGHLNTEAFF. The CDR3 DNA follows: TGCGCCAGCAGCCGGGACGGACACTTGAACACTGAAGCTTTCTTT.

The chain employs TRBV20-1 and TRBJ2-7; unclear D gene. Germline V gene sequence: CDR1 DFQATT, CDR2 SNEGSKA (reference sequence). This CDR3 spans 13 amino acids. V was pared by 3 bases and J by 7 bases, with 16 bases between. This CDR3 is CSASVKTYSEQYF. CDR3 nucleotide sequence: TGCAGTGCTAGTGTCAAGACTTATAGTGAGCAGTACTTC.

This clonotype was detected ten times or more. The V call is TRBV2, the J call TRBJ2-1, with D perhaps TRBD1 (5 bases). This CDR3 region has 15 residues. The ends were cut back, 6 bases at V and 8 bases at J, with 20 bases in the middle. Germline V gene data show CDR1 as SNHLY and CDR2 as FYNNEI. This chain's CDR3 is CASRDRSSGWDEQFF. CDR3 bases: TGTGCCAGCAGAGACAGAAGTTCAGGTTGGGATGAGCAGTTCTTC. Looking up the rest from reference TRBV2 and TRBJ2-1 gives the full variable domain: EPEVTQTPSHQVTQMGQEVILRCVPISNHLYFYWYRQILGQKVEFLVSFYNNEISEKSEIFDDQFSVERPDGSNFTLKIRSTKLEDSAMYFCASRDRSSGWDEQFFGPGTRLTVL.

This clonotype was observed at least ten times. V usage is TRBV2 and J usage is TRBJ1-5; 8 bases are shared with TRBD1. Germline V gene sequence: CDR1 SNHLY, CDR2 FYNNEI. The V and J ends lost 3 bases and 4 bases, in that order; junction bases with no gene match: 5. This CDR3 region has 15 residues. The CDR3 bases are TGTGCCAGCAGTGACGGACAGGGTAGTAATCAGCCCCAGCATTTT. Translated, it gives CASSDGQGSNQPQHF.

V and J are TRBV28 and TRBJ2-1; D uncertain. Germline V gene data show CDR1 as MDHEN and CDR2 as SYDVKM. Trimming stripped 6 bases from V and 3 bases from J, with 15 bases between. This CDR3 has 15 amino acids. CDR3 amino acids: CASSAPTGFYNEQFF. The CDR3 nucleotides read TGTGCCAGCAGCGCTCCTACTGGGTTCTACAATGAGCAGTTCTTC.

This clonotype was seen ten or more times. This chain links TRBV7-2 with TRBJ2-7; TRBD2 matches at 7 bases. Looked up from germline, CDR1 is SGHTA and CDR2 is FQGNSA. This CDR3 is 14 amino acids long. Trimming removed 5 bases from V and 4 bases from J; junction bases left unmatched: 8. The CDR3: CASSGREEGYEQYF. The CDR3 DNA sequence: TGTGCCAGCAGCGGCCGGGAGGAAGGGTACGAGCAGTACTTC.

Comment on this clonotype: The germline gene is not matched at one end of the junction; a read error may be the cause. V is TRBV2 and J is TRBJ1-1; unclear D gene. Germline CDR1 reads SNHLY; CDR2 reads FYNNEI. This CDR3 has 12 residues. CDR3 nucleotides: TGTGCCGGCAGTGCAGGTGGACCTGAGGCTTTCTTT. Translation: CAGSAGGPEAFF.

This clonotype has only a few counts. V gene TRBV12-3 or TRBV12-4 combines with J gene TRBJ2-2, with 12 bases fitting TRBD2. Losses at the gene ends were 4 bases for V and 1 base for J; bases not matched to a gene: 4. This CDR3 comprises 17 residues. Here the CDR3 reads CASSSRLAGVNTGELFF. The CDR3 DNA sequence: TGTGCCAGCAGTTCACGACTAGCGGGGGTGAACACCGGGGAGCTGTTTTTT.

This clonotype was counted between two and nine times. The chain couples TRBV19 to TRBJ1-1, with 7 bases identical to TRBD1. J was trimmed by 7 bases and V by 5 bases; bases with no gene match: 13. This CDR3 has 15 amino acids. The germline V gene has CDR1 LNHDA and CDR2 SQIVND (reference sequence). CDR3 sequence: CASSQFEPGGGEAFF. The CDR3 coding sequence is TGTGCCAGTAGTCAATTTGAACCAGGGGGAGGTGAAGCTTTCTTT.

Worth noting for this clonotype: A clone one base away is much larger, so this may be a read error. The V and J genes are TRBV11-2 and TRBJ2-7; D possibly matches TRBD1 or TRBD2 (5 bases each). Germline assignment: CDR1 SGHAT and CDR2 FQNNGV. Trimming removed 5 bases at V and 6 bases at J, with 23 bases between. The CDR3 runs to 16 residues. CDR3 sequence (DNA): TGTGCCAGCAGCCCCATCTCGGGGACCGACGGCTGCGAGCAGTACTTC. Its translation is CASSPISGTDGCEQYF.

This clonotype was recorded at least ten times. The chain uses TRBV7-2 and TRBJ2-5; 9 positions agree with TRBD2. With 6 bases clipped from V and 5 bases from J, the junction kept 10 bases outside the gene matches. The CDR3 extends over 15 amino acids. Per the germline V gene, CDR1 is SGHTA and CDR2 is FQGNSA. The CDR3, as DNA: TGTGCCAGCAGGCGCGGGGGGGCCCCGTCCGAGACCCAGTACTTC. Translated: CASRRGGAPSETQYF.

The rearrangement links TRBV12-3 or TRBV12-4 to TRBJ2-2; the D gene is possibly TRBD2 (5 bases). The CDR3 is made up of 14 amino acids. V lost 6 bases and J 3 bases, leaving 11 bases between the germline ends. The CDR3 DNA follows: TGTGCCAGCAGCGGGGTTGAGGACACCGGGGAGCTGTTTTTT. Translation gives CASSGVEDTGELFF.

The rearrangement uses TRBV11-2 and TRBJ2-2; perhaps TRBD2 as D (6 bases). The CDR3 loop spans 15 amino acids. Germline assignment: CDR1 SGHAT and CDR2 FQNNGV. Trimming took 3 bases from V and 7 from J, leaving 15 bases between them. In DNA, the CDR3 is TGTGCCAGCAGCTTTGCAGGAGGGCCTGGCGGGGAGCTGTTTTTT. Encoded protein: CASSFAGGPGGELFF.

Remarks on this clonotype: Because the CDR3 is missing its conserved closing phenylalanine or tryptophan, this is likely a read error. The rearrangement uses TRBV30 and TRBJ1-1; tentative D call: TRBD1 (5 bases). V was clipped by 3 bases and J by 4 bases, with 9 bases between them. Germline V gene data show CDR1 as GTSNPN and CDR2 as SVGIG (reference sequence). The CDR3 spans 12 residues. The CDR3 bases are TGTGCCTGGAGCCAGGGCAGCACTGAAGCTTTCTAT. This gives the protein CAWSQGSTEAFY.

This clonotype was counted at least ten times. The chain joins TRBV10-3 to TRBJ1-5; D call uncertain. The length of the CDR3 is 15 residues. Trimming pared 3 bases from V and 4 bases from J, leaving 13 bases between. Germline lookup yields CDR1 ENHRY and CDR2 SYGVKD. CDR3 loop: CAISDGAQANQPQHF. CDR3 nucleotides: TGTGCCATCAGTGACGGTGCTCAGGCTAATCAGCCCCAGCATTTT.

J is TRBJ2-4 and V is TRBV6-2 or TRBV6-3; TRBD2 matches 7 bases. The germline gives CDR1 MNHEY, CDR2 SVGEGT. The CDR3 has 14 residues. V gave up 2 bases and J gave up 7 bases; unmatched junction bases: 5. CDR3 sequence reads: CASSYGGSGNIQYF. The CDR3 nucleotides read TGTGCCAGCAGTTACGGCGGGAGTGGGAACATTCAGTACTTC.

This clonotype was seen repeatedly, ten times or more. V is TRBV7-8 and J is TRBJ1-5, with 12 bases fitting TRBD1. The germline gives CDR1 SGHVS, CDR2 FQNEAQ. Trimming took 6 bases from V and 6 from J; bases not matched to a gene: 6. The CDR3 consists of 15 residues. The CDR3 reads CASSAGTGGGQPQHF. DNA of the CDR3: TGTGCCAGCAGTGCTGGGACAGGGGGCGGTCAGCCCCAGCATTTT.

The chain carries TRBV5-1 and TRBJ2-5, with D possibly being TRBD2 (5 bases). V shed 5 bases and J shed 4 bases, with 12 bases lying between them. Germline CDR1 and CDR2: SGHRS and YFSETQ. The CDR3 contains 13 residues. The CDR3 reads CASSILAGETQYF. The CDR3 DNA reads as TGCGCCAGCAGTATCCTGGCGGGAGAGACCCAGTACTTC.